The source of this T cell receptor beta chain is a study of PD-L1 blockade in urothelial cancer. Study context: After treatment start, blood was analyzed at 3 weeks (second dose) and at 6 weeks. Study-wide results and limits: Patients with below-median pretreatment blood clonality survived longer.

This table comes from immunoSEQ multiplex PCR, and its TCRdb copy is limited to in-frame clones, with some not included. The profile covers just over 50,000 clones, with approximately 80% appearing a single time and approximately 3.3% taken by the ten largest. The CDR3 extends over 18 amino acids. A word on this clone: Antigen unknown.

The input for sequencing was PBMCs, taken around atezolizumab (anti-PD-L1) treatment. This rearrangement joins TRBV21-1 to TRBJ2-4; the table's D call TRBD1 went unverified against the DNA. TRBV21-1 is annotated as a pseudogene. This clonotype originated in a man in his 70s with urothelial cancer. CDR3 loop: CASSNNPGTGGGGNIQYF. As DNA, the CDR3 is TGTGCCAGCAGCAACAATCCTGGGACAGGGGGCGGAGGAAACATTCAGTACTTC.